This paragraph covers one TCR beta chain sequence. Its cognate antigen is unknown. The data were obtained in a study of OX40 agonist ivuxolimab in advanced cancers. Across the study: Patients were dosed with the agonistic anti-OX40 (CD134) antibody ivuxolimab. There were three patients with partial responses, one having hepatocellular carcinoma and two cutaneous melanoma.

The method was immunoSEQ multiplex PCR; TCRdb's version includes in-frame clones alone and lacks a portion of them. The table lists tens of thousands of clones, around 86% of them singletons. Blood draws occurred at baseline, cycle 4 day 1, and cycle 7 day 1. Whole-study results and caveats: Part of the nonresponder group also had normalized T-cell clonal expansion that was low.

In germline, CDR1 is MDHEN, CDR2 SYDVKM. This CDR3 spans 15 amino acids. The V end lost 5 bases, the J end lost 0 bases, and 13 bases lay between the germline ends. The genes are TRBV28 and TRBJ1-2, with D uncertain. This TCR was sampled from an adult with an advanced solid tumor such as melanoma, head and neck, liver or kidney cancer. Material: CD4+ or CD8+ T cells sorted from blood, obtained in a trial of the OX40 agonist ivuxolimab. The CDR3 region has the DNA TGTGCCAGCAGTGCCCCGCCCGAGTCTAACTATGGCTACACCTTC. It yields the protein CASSAPPESNYGYTF.